This TCR beta chain was sequenced for a study of shared clonotypes between healthy human individuals. Across the whole study: With ages of 18 to 49, the donors were a couple of women and a few men. Study-wide results and caveats: Measured sharing among donors was expected to vary with sequencing depth. Roughly 5% of naive CD4 clonotypes were shared across several donors.

The CDR3 spans 19 residues. Looked up from germline, CDR1 is MRHNA and CDR2 is SNTAGT. With 4 bases clipped from V and 1 base from J, the junction kept 13 bases outside the gene matches. Comments on this clone: Antigen: not known.

In the sorted-subset replicate PCRs, 200 ng DNA, 25,000 to 35,000 T cell genomes, was used. This table comes from immunoSEQ multiplex PCR, and its TCRdb copy is limited to in-frame clones, with some not included. This sample carries hundreds of thousands of clones, about 74% of them seen once, and the ten largest clones take 10% to 13%. This clonotype was obtained from a man in his thirties or forties in good health. Source material: memory CD4+ T cells sorted from blood. Documented subset: CD45RA-negative fraction. The chain joins TRBV6-4 to TRBJ2-1, with 10 nucleotides matching TRBD2. The CDR3 loop reads CASSVRASGRPRSYNEQFF. The DNA for the CDR3 is TGTGCCAGCAGTGTGAGGGCTAGCGGGAGACCGCGATCCTACAATGAGCAGTTCTTC.